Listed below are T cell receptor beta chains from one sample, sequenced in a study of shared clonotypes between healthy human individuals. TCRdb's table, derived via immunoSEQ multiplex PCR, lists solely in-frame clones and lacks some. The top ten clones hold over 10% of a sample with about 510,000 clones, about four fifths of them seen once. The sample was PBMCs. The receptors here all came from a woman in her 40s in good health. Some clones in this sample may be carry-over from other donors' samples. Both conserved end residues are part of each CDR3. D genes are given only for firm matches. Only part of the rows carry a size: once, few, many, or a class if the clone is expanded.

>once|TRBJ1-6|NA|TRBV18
TGTGCCAGCTCACCCCAAGGGGATTCGAATTCACCCCTCCACTTT
CASSPQGDSNSPLHF
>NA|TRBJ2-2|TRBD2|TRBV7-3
TGTGCCAGCAGCTTATTACTAGCGGGAACCGGGGAGCTGTTTTTT
CASSLLLAGTGELFF
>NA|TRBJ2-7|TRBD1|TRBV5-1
TGCGCCAGCAGCACCGGGACAGAGATACCCTACGAGCAGTACTTC
CASSTGTEIPYEQYF
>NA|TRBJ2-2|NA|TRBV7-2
TGTGCCAGCAGCCCCCAGATAACCGGGGAGCTGTTTTTT
CASSPQITGELFF
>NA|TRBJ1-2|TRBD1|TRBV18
TGTGCCAGCTCACCACCGTTTAGACAGGGGTTCTATGGCTACACCTTC
CASSPPFRQGFYGYTF
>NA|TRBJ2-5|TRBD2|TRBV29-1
TGCAGCGTTCTGACTAGCGGGAGGGAAGAGACCCAGTACTTC
CSVLTSGREETQYF
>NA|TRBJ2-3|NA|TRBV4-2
TGTGCCAGCAGCCAAACCTCAAAGGGATGGGCAGATACGCAGTATTTT
CASSQTSKGWADTQYF
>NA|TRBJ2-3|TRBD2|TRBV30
TGTGCCTGGAGTGTGGGAGCGGGAGACACAGATACGCAGTATTTT
CAWSVGAGDTDTQYF
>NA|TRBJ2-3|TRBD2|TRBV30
TGTGCCTGGAGTAAACGGACTAGCGGGAGTCATACGCAGTATTTT
CAWSKRTSGSHTQYF
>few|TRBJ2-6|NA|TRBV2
TGTGCCAGCACCGACGGTGGATCTGGGGCCAACGTCCTGACTTTC
CASTDGGSGANVLTF
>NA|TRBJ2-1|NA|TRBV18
TGTGCCAGCTCACCCCCCAGCACCCCCCCCTACAATGAGCAGTTCTTC
CASSPPSTPPYNEQFF
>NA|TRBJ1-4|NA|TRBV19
TGTGCCAGTAGTCTGAATGAAAAACTGTTTTTT
CASSLNEKLFF
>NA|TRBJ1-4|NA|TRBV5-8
TGTGCCAGCACCCAATGGTCCCCCGGCCTCGGTGGAGGAAAACTGTTTTTT
CASTQWSPGLGGGKLFF
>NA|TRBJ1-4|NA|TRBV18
TGTGCCAGCTCACCCGGGTTGCTAGAAAAACTGTTTTTT
CASSPGLLEKLFF
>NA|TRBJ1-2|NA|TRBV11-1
TGTGCCAGCAGCTTAGATCGCAGAAACTATGGCTACACCTTC
CASSLDRRNYGYTF
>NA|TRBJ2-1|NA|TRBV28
TGTGCCGGGAAGGGCCTGACTGAGCAGTTCTTC
CAGKGLTEQFF
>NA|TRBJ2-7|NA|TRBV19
TGTGCCAGTAGTATGAACACGAATTACGAGCAGTACTTC
CASSMNTNYEQYF
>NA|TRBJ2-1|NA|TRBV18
TGTGCCAGCTCACAAGGGGCCACGATATACAATGAGCAGTTCTTC
CASSQGATIYNEQFF
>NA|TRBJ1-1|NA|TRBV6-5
TGTGCCAGCAAGATGAACACTGAAGCTTTCTTT
CASKMNTEAFF
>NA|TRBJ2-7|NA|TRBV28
TGTGCCAGCAGTTTAGTTCCAGGGCGGGCCTACGAGCAGTACTTC
CASSLVPGRAYEQYF
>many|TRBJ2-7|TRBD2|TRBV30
TGTGCCTGGAGCCTCGGACTAGCCGGGACCTACGAGCAGTACTTC
CAWSLGLAGTYEQYF
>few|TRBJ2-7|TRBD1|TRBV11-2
TGTGCCAGCAGCCCCCATGGGACAGGGGTCTACGAGCAGTACTTC
CASSPHGTGVYEQYF
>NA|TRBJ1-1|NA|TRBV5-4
TGTGCCAGCAGCTGGAGGCCGGACCTGAACACTGAAGCTTTCTTT
CASSWRPDLNTEAFF